These 8 T cell receptor beta chains originate from one sample sequenced in a study of blood T cell repertoires in COVID-19. Assay: immunoSEQ multiplex PCR; the TCRdb copy retains only in-frame clones and omits some. The sample shows about 250,000 clones, about 86% of them seen only once. The specimen was peripheral blood. The receptors stem from a man aged 35 to 55 with active or convalescent COVID-19.

The chain combines TRBV15 with TRBJ1-2; TRBD1 matches 7 bases. Trimming cost V 3 bases and J 2 bases; bases outside gene matches: 9. The CDR3 is 16 amino acids. The germline V gene encodes CDR1 LNHNV and CDR2 YYDKDF (reference sequence). This CDR3 reads CATSSVGQEPNYGYTF. Here the CDR3 DNA reads TGTGCCACCAGCAGTGTTGGACAGGAACCCAACTATGGCTACACCTTC.

J is TRBJ1-2 and V is TRBV28; 9 nucleotides agree with TRBD1. Germline V gene data show CDR1 as MDHEN and CDR2 as SYDVKM. The junction had 17 bases not matched to a gene; V was cut back by 10 bases and J by 8 bases. The length of the CDR3 is 15 residues. Here the CDR3 reads CATPARDRGIGGYTF. The CDR3 DNA reads TGTGCCACCCCCGCCCGAGACAGGGGGATTGGAGGCTACACCTTC.

This clone occurred once. The rearrangement links TRBV28 to TRBJ1-2; D gene uncertain. This CDR3 has 14 residues. The V gene's germline CDR1 is MDHEN and CDR2 SYDVKM. V lost 3 bases and J lost 0, with 8 bases in between. The CDR3 sequence: CASSLGSSNYGYTF. CDR3 sequence (DNA): TGTGCCAGCAGTTTGGGCAGTTCTAACTATGGCTACACCTTC.

J is TRBJ1-6 and V is TRBV10-1; 8 bases are a match to TRBD1. This CDR3 has 18 residues. The trim removed 8 bases at V and 0 bases at J, leaving 12 bases unmatched. Germline CDR1 WNHNN, CDR2 SYGVQD (reference sequence). The CDR3 nucleotides read TGCGCCAGCGGGAAAAAGGGACAGGTAGACTCCTATAATTCACCCCTCCACTTT. Residues: CASGKKGQVDSYNSPLHF.

This chain joins TRBV27 and TRBJ2-3; 9 nucleotides line up with TRBD2. The J segment lost 10 bases and the V segment lost 6 bases, leaving 17 bases of the junction unmatched. Germline CDR1 is MNHEY and CDR2 is SMNVEV (reference sequence). CDR3 length: 16 residues. CDR3: CASSPTFLAGLWAQYF. DNA of the CDR3: TGTGCCAGCAGCCCCACGTTCCTAGCGGGACTCTGGGCGCAGTATTTT.

This sequence joins TRBV25-1 and TRBJ1-2, with TRBD1 matching over 10 bases. The germline CDR1 and CDR2 sequences are MGHDK and SYGVNS. V was pared by 4 bases and J by 6 bases, with 8 bases of the junction left unmatched. This CDR3 has 15 amino acids. In DNA form, the CDR3 reads TGTGCCAGCAGTGGACAGGGGGCGTATATGCATGGCTACACCTTC. Amino acid sequence: CASSGQGAYMHGYTF.

The rearrangement uses TRBV30 and TRBJ2-1, with D tentatively TRBD1 (6 bases). V shed 2 bases and J shed 4 bases, with 15 bases lying between them. Germline CDR1 reads GTSNPN; CDR2 reads SVGIG (reference sequence). The CDR3 contains 15 residues. Here the CDR3 DNA reads TGTGCCTGGAGTCCGGCCGGGACATTTTACAATGAGCAGTTCTTC. Protein product: CAWSPAGTFYNEQFF.

This sequence joins TRBV11-2 and TRBJ2-7; 10 bases are shared with TRBD2. In germline, CDR1 is SGHAT, CDR2 FQNNGV. V was pared by 6 bases and J by 3 bases, with 2 bases of the junction left unmatched. The CDR3 sequence is 13 residues long. CDR3: CASRSSGGYEQYF. CDR3 sequence (DNA): TGTGCCAGCAGGTCTAGCGGGGGCTACGAGCAGTACTTC.